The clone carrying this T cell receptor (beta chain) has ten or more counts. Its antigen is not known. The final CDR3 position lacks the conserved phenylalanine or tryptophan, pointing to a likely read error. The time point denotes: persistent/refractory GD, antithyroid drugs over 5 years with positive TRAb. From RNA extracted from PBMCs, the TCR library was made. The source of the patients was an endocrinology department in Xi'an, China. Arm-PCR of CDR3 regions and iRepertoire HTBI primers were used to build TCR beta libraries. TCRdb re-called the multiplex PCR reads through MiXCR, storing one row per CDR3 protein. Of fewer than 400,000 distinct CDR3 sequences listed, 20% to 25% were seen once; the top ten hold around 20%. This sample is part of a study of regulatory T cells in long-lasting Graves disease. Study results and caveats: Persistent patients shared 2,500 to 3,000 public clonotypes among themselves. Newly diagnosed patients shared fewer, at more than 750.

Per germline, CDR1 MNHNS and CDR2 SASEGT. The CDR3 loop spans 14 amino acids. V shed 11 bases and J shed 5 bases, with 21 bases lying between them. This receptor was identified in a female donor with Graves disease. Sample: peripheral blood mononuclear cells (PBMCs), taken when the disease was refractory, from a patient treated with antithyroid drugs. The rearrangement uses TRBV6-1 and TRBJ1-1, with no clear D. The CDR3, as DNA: TGTGCCTCAGCAGTTCGGGGAGGGTCTACTGAAGCTTTCCTT. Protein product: CASAVRGGSTEAFL.